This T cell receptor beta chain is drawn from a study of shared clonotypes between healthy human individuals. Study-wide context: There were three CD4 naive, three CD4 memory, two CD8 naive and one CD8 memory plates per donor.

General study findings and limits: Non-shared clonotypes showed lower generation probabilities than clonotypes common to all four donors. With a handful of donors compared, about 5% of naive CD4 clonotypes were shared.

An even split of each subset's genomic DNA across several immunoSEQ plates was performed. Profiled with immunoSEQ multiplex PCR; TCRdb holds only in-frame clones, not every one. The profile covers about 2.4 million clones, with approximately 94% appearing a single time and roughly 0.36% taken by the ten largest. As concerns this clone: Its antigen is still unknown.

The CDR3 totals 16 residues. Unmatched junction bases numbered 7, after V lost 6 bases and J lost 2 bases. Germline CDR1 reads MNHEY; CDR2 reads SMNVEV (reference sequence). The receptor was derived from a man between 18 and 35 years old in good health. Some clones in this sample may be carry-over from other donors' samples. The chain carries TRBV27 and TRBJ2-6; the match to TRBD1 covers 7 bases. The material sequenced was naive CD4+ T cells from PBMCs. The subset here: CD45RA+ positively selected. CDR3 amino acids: CASRTTGDAGANVLTF. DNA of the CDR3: TGTGCCAGCAGGACCACAGGGGATGCTGGGGCCAACGTCCTGACTTTC.